The entry below gives a single T cell receptor (beta chain) sequence along with its context. Its antigen is undetermined. The CDR3 sequence is 14 residues long. V was clipped by 1 base and J by 2 bases, with 6 bases between them. Germline V gene lookup returns CDR1 SGHTA and CDR2 FQGNSA. The data were taken from a study of monozygotic twins with cystic fibrosis. General study findings and limits: Nucleotide-identical clonotype sharing was significantly higher within monozygotic CF twin pairs than between unrelated CF individuals. Clonality was generally low (median roughly 0.009), higher in the most severe patients.

TCRdb's copy holds only in-frame clones and misses some; the assay was immunoSEQ multiplex PCR. The table has more than 25,000 clones, 75% to 95% seen once. The specimen sequenced was blood. The chain carries TRBV7-2 and TRBJ2-1; D may correspond to TRBD1 or TRBD2 (5 bases each). The receptor's source is a girl aged 2 to 10 with cystic fibrosis. In nucleotides, the CDR3 is TGTGCCAGCAGCTTAGGGGGGACCTACAATGAGCAGTTCTTC. Its translation is CASSLGGTYNEQFF.